The T cell receptor (beta chain) under discussion was sequenced for a study of T cells in Graves' hyperthyroidism and ophthalmopathy. Study-wide background: At the time of initial diagnosis and before any treatment, peripheral blood was collected.

TCR beta CDR3 regions were amplified from RNA transcripts. When the TCR CDR3 underwent first-round RT-PCR, the HTBI primer set was used. TCRdb called the multiplex PCR reads again in MiXCR, with one record for every CDR3 protein. The sample consists of some 600,000 distinct CDR3 sequences, approximately 15% of them appearing once. This sample holds PBMCs from under 11 ml fresh peripheral blood. Germline CDR1 reads MNHEY; CDR2 reads SVGAGI. The length of the CDR3 is 14 residues. With 2 bases removed from V and 6 bases from J, the gap between germline ends came to 11 bases. The sample was blood. V usage is TRBV6-5 and J usage is TRBJ2-1, with TRBD1 as a possible D gene (5 bases). This TCR was recovered from a woman aged 25 to 39 with Graves' hyperthyroidism that later progressed to Graves' ophthalmopathy. The CDR3: CASSYQGDGNEQFF. In DNA, the CDR3 is TGTGCCAGCAGTTACCAGGGTGACGGCAATGAGCAGTTCTTC.